Each of the 19 T cell receptor beta chains below was sequenced from the same sample in a study of early T cells in non-severe SARS-CoV-2 infection. TCRdb redid the calling of the 5' RACE reads with MiXCR, one entry per CDR3 protein. Counted here are 35,000 to 50,000 distinct CDR3 sequences, 5.5% occurring once; the ten biggest clones make up roughly 4%. This specimen was whole blood, taken at baseline. The receptors were gathered from an adult who was a healthcare worker with PCR-confirmed SARS-CoV-2 infection or an uninfected control (not recorded which).

This clonotype is deemed medium-sized. The chain has TRBV20-1 and TRBJ1-2; TRBD1 matches at 9 bases. The CDR3 loop spans 11 amino acids. The J segment lost 7 bases and the V segment lost 3 bases, leaving 0 bases of the junction unmatched. In germline, CDR1 is DFQATT, CDR2 SNEGSKA (reference sequence). CDR3 loop: CSARTGGGYTF. The CDR3 DNA is TGCAGTGCTAGGACAGGGGGTGGCTACACCTTC.

This clonotype was found many times. The V and J genes are TRBV20-1 and TRBJ2-1, with a tentative D call TRBD2 (6 bases). Germline-derived CDR1 and CDR2 are DFQATT and SNEGSKA (reference sequence). Trimming stripped 2 bases from V and 4 bases from J, with 9 bases between. The CDR3 runs to 13 residues. For the CDR3, the DNA is TGCAGTGCTAGACGGACTAAGTACAATGAGCAGTTCTTC. This sequence encodes CSARRTKYNEQFF.

A few counts support this clonotype. The J gene is TRBJ2-1, the V gene TRBV30; no clear D. The germline V gene has CDR1 GTSNPN and CDR2 SVGIG (reference sequence). CDR3 length: 12 amino acids. Trimming left V 4 bases short and J 9 bases short, with 13 bases between. The chain's CDR3 is CAWTRTVAEQFF. CDR3 nucleotide sequence: TGTGCCTGGACACGTACTGTCGCTGAGCAGTTCTTC.

CDR3 nucleotide sequence: TGTGCCAGCACCCCCGGCTTTTACTCCTACGAGCAGTACTTC. This sequence encodes CASTPGFYSYEQYF. This chain connects TRBV6-1 to TRBJ2-7; no clear D gene. The germline V and J ends were trimmed by 7 bases and 0 bases, with 13 bases remaining between them. The germline V gene encodes CDR1 MNHNS and CDR2 SASEGT. The CDR3 loop spans 14 amino acids.

This clonotype was seen at least ten times. The V and J genes are TRBV20-1 and TRBJ2-3; the D is unclear. CDR1 and CDR2 from the germline V gene are DFQATT and SNEGSKA (reference sequence). Trimming removed 1 base at V and 2 bases at J, with 10 bases between. The CDR3 runs to 14 residues. DNA for the CDR3: TGCAGTGCTAGAGCACCGCAATTCACAGATACGCAGTATTTT. Its translation: CSARAPQFTDTQYF.

This clonotype was counted ten times or more. The J gene is TRBJ1-2, the V gene TRBV29-1; D is ambiguous. V was clipped by 4 bases and J by 2 bases, with 11 bases between them. The germline V gene encodes CDR1 SQVTM and CDR2 ANQGSEA. This CDR3 region has 13 residues. CDR3 sequence reads: CSVGESRNYGYTF. For the CDR3, the DNA is TGCAGCGTTGGGGAGAGTAGGAACTATGGCTACACCTTC.

The sample holds a few counts of this clonotype. The chain recombines TRBV11-2 with TRBJ2-7, with 8 nucleotides matching TRBD1. The CDR3 is 14 residues long. The trim removed 2 bases at V and 5 bases at J, leaving 5 bases unmatched. The germline CDR1 and CDR2 sequences are SGHAT and FQNNGV. CDR3 amino acids: CASSLNRGFDEQYF. The CDR3 nucleotides read TGTGCCAGCAGCTTAAACAGGGGGTTCGACGAGCAGTACTTC.

This clonotype was detected ten times or more. V is TRBV19 and J is TRBJ2-1; D is ambiguous. The CDR3 covers 17 residues. Germline CDR1 is LNHDA and CDR2 is SQIVND (reference sequence). Trimming stripped 4 bases from V and 0 bases from J, with 16 bases between. The CDR3, as DNA: TGTGCCAGTAGTACGGACGTTCTTGGGTCCTCCTACAATGAGCAGTTCTTC. It specifies CASSTDVLGSSYNEQFF. Supplemented by reference TRBV19 and TRBJ2-1, the full variable domain reads DGGITQSPKYLFRKEGQNVTLSCEQNLNHDAMYWYRQDPGQGLRLIYYSQIVNDFQKGDIAEGYSVSREKKESFPLTVTSAQKNPTAFYLCASSTDVLGSSYNEQFFGPGTRLTVL.

This clonotype was counted ten times or more. CDR3 loop: CASSPPTGQGSNEQFF. Here the CDR3 DNA reads TGTGCCAGCAGCCCCCCCACGGGCCAAGGGTCCAATGAGCAGTTCTTC. The chain links TRBV3-1 to TRBJ2-1; D uncertain. Germline V gene sequence: CDR1 LGHDT, CDR2 YNNKEL (reference sequence). Trimming pared 4 bases from V and 6 bases from J, leaving 19 bases between. The CDR3 is made up of 16 amino acids.

This clonotype was recorded once. The V call is TRBV6-5, the J call TRBJ2-1, with 11 bases matching TRBD2. This CDR3 comprises 14 residues. Germline V gene lookup returns CDR1 MNHEY and CDR2 SVGAGI. The junction had 5 bases not matched to a gene; V was cut back by 4 bases and J by 9 bases. The CDR3 region has the DNA TGTGCCAGCAGTTTACTAGCGGGAGTCGGTGAGCAGTTCTTC. This sequence encodes CASSLLAGVGEQFF.

This clonotype came up a few times. The rearrangement uses TRBV5-5 and TRBJ2-3, with 9 bases identical to TRBD2. This CDR3 is built from 15 residues. CDR1 is SGHKS, CDR2 YYEKEE, per germline (reference sequence). With 1 base clipped from V and 6 bases from J, the junction kept 6 bases outside the gene matches. The CDR3 DNA reads as TGTGCCAGCAGCTTGTCTGCGGGAGGGGCGGATACGCAGTATTTT. Its translation is CASSLSAGGADTQYF.

There are a few counts of this clonotype. The chain couples TRBV24-1 to TRBJ2-5; weak D call: TRBD2 (6 bases). Germline CDR1 is KGHDR and CDR2 is SFDVKD. The length of the CDR3 is 14 residues. The V gene lost 5 bases and the J gene lost 0 bases, with 9 bases spanning the gap. The DNA for the CDR3 is TGTGCCACCAGTGGGGGACTGAACCAAGAGACCCAGTACTTC. It specifies CATSGGLNQETQYF.

This clonotype showed up many times. The chain uses TRBV4-3 and TRBJ1-1; D call uncertain. The CDR3 totals 13 residues. V was cut by 2 bases and J by 0 bases, with 4 bases left in between. Germline V gene sequence: CDR1 LGHNA, CDR2 YSLEER. CDR3 amino acids: CASSQFLNTEAFF. The CDR3 nucleotides read TGCGCCAGCAGCCAATTTCTGAACACTGAAGCTTTCTTT.

The sample holds many counts of this clonotype. The chain links TRBV12-3 or TRBV12-4 to TRBJ2-1, with 13 positions matching TRBD2. The J segment lost 9 bases and the V segment lost 6 bases, leaving 11 bases of the junction unmatched. This CDR3 has 16 residues. CDR3 sequence: CASSPGLAGDDGEQFF. The DNA for the CDR3 is TGTGCCAGCAGCCCCGGACTAGCGGGAGACGATGGTGAGCAGTTCTTC.

This clonotype was seen at least ten times. V is TRBV7-9 and J is TRBJ1-1; no firm D call. CDR3 size: 14 residues. Germline V gene sequence: CDR1 SEHNR, CDR2 FQNEAQ (reference sequence). Deletions cut 2 bases from V and 7 bases from J, with 14 bases between. CDR3 sequence reads: CASSLLFQYSEAFF. CDR3 nucleotide sequence: TGTGCCAGCAGCTTATTGTTCCAGTACAGTGAAGCTTTCTTT.

This clonotype has ten or more counts. The J gene is TRBJ2-3, the V gene TRBV5-6; perhaps TRBD2 as D (6 bases). CDR1 is SGHDT, CDR2 YYEEEE, per germline. The CDR3 extends over 11 amino acids. V was cut by 3 bases and J by 8 bases, with 7 bases left in between. The CDR3 here is CASSWRGTQYF. The CDR3 bases are TGTGCCAGCAGCTGGAGGGGTACGCAGTATTTT.

The chain links TRBV4-1 to TRBJ2-7; D unclear. In germline, CDR1 is MGHRA, CDR2 YSYEKL. There are 15 residues in the CDR3. Trimming took off 0 bases at V and 6 bases at J, with 15 bases between the two ends. In nucleotides, the CDR3 is TGCGCCAGCAGCCAAGACTTGAGTAGGACGACCGAGCAGTACTTC. Protein: CASSQDLSRTTEQYF.

This sequence joins TRBV2 and TRBJ2-2, with 9 bases aligning to TRBD1. In germline, CDR1 is SNHLY, CDR2 FYNNEI. This CDR3 has 16 residues. The V gene end was trimmed by 7 bases and the J gene end by 4 bases; junction bases not matched to a gene: 10. CDR3 nucleotide sequence: TGTGCCAGCATCTCGTTGGAGACAGGGGGCACCGGGGAGCTGTTTTTT. It is translated as CASISLETGGTGELFF.

This clonotype has ten or more counts. J is TRBJ1-1 and V is TRBV6-5; no clear D gene. V lost 6 bases and J lost 1, with 18 bases in between. CDR3 length: 16 residues. Germline V gene data show CDR1 as MNHEY and CDR2 as SVGAGI. DNA for the CDR3: TGTGCCAGCAGGCAGACTAACAGCGGGAAGAACACTGAAGCTTTCTTT. It specifies CASRQTNSGKNTEAFF.